This TCR beta chain was recorded in a study of Ad26.COV2.S vaccination and SARS-CoV-2 variants. Treatment in this sample: over 15 received Ad26.COV2.S at low or high dose, single or two shots; about 5 received placebo; per-sample allocation not given. Vaccine and placebo recipients were sampled on day 63 after the first injection. V was trimmed by 5 bases and J by 5 bases, leaving 18 bases between them. This CDR3 is 15 amino acids long. The germline V gene has CDR1 SGHAT and CDR2 FQNNGV. Assay used: immunoSEQ multiplex PCR; TCRdb lists only in-frame clones, some missing. The sample has about 410,000 clones, around 93% seen once; the top ten hold under 2%.

This sequence joins TRBV11-2 and TRBJ2-5, with D possibly matching TRBD2 (6 bases). This TCR was recovered from a person between 18 and 65 years old who received the Ad26.COV2.S COVID-19 vaccine or a placebo. The input for sequencing was peripheral blood, taken in a trial of Ad26.COV2.S vaccine versus placebo. The CDR3: CASSRPGRGGETQYF. The CDR3 DNA is TGTGCCAGCAGCCGCCCCGGGCGGGGTGGGGAGACCCAGTACTTC.